This is a list of T cell receptor beta chains from one sample in a study of cytomegalovirus exposure and HLA in healthy donors. Sequenced by immunoSEQ multiplex PCR; TCRdb stores in-frame clones only, minus some. The profile shows tens of thousands of clones, approximately 96% of them singletons. The sequencing input was PBMCs. These receptors originate from a man younger than 30 in good health and CMV-seronegative. CDR3s include the opening cysteine and the closing phenylalanine or tryptophan. The D gene is left open where the match is weak. Clone size, where shown, is once, few, many, or a class for clones that have expanded.

v_call,clone_size,d_call,j_call,cdr3_aa,cdr3_nt
TRBV5-6,-,TRBD2,TRBJ2-7,CASSWGLDEQYF,TGTGCCAGCAGCTGGGGACTAGACGAGCAGTACTTC
TRBV5-1,-,-,TRBJ2-2,CASSLDAFAGELFF,TGCGCCAGCAGCTTGGATGCGTTCGCCGGGGAGCTGTTTTTT
TRBV6-5,-,-,TRBJ1-5,CASRGAVNQPQHF,TGTGCCAGTCGGGGGGCGGTCAATCAGCCCCAGCATTTT
TRBV5-1,-,-,TRBJ2-5,CASRHATEETQYF,TGCGCCAGTCGCCACGCCACGGAAGAGACCCAGTACTTC
TRBV6-4,-,-,TRBJ2-2,CASSLRSNTGELFF,TGTGCCAGCAGTCTAAGATCGAACACCGGGGAGCTGTTTTTT
TRBV28,-,TRBD1,TRBJ1-5,CATAGGPPNQPQHF,TGTGCCACCGCAGGGGGTCCGCCTAATCAGCCCCAGCATTTT
TRBV28,-,-,TRBJ2-6,CASSLRGTGANVLTF,TGTGCCAGCAGTTTAAGAGGGACTGGGGCCAACGTCCTGACTTTC
TRBV10-2,once,-,TRBJ2-7,CASSVVPGGTSYEQYF,TGCGCCAGCAGCGTAGTCCCGGGTGGAACCTCGTACGAGCAGTACTTC
TRBV28,-,-,TRBJ2-3,CASRGGRGADTQYF,TGTGCCAGCAGAGGGGGTCGGGGGGCAGATACGCAGTATTTT
TRBV6-6,-,TRBD2,TRBJ2-1,CASSYFRTSRFEQFF,TGCGCCAGCAGTTACTTTAGGACTAGTCGGTTTGAGCAGTTCTTC
TRBV19,-,-,TRBJ2-7,CASSIVGGIAYEQYF,TGTGCCAGTAGTATAGTGGGCGGGATCGCCTACGAGCAGTACTTC
TRBV28,-,-,TRBJ1-5,CASSLWGRGDQPQHF,TGTGCCAGCAGTTTATGGGGCAGGGGCGATCAGCCCCAGCATTTT
TRBV28,-,-,TRBJ2-7,CATIQGSVYEQYF,TGTGCCACGATACAGGGTAGTGTCTACGAGCAGTACTTC
TRBV18,-,TRBD2,TRBJ2-1,CASSPRTSGNEQFF,TGTGCCAGCTCACCCCGGACTAGTGGCAATGAGCAGTTCTTC
TRBV9,-,-,TRBJ1-4,CASSAGGGDNEKLFF,TGTGCCAGCAGCGCCGGGGGTGGGGATAATGAAAAACTGTTTTTT
TRBV7-2,-,-,TRBJ2-3,CASSITDTQYF,TGTGCCAGCAGCATAACAGATACGCAGTATTTT
TRBV12-2,once,-,TRBJ2-7,CASRSVSGRVYEQYF,TGTGCAAGTCGCTCAGTTAGCGGGAGGGTCTACGAGCAGTACTTC
TRBV10-3,-,TRBD2,TRBJ2-7,CAISGEGPHF,TGTGCCATCAGTGGGGAGGGGCCGCACTTC
TRBV30,once,TRBD1,TRBJ2-3,CAWSVLDRAADTQYF,TGTGCCTGGAGTGTACTGGACAGGGCGGCAGATACGCAGTATTTT
TRBV27,-,TRBD2,TRBJ2-7,CASSPTLAGIYEQYF,TGTGCCAGCAGTCCGACTTTAGCGGGTATCTACGAGCAGTACTTC
TRBV6-5,-,-,TRBJ2-2,CASSYWAGTGELFF,TGTGCCAGCAGTTACTGGGCAGGGACCGGGGAGCTGTTTTTT
TRBV4-2,few,TRBD2,TRBJ2-7,CASSQGTSGYYEQYF,TGTGCCAGCAGCCAAGGAACTAGCGGGTACTACGAGCAGTACTTC
TRBV2,-,-,TRBJ2-4,CASSDGRGYIQYF,TGTGCCAGCAGTGACGGCAGGGGTTACATTCAGTACTTC
TRBV9,-,-,TRBJ2-6,CASSVDVGGTSGANVLTF,TGTGCCAGCAGCGTAGACGTGGGAGGCACCTCTGGGGCCAACGTCCTGACTTTC
TRBV27,-,TRBD2,TRBJ2-3,CASRRRFLAGNTDTQYF,TGTGCCAGCAGACGCCGCTTTCTAGCGGGGAACACAGATACGCAGTATTTT
TRBV19,-,-,TRBJ2-7,CASRKYRDSYEQYF,TGTGCCAGTCGCAAATACAGGGATTCCTACGAGCAGTACTTC
TRBV28,-,-,TRBJ1-4,CASSQISTNEKLFF,TGTGCCAGCAGTCAGATTTCAACTAATGAAAAACTGTTTTTT
TRBV28,-,-,TRBJ1-5,CASSLFMGAGNQPQHF,TGTGCCAGCAGTTTATTTATGGGGGCGGGTAATCAGCCCCAGCATTTT
TRBV7-9,-,TRBD2,TRBJ2-1,CASSLVSSGRAVQFF,TGTGCCAGCAGCTTAGTGTCTAGCGGGAGGGCCGTGCAGTTCTTC
TRBV6-4,-,TRBD2,TRBJ2-1,CASSDGTSGPYEQFF,TGTGCCAGCAGTGACGGGACTAGCGGGCCCTATGAGCAGTTCTTC
TRBV7-9,-,-,TRBJ1-5,CASSSPGAGPEDQPQHF,TGTGCCAGCAGCTCCCCTGGGGCAGGGCCGGAAGATCAGCCCCAGCATTTT
TRBV5-8,-,TRBD1,TRBJ1-5,CASSSGQTNQPQHF,TGTGCCAGCAGCTCGGGACAGACAAATCAGCCCCAGCATTTT
TRBV9,once,TRBD1,TRBJ1-4,CASSVSGGNEKLFF,TGTGCCAGCAGCGTATCAGGGGGAAATGAAAAACTGTTTTTT
TRBV20-1,-,TRBD1,TRBJ2-4,CSARGRDRVGF,TGCAGTGCTAGAGGCAGGGACAGGGTAGGCTTC